This TCR beta chain is drawn from a study of T cells in localized non-small cell lung cancer. General study results and limits: Elevated circulating T cell density in blood was associated with longer overall survival.

A note on this clone: Its matching antigen is unknown.

Some clones are missing from TCRdb's copy, which holds only in-frame ones; the method was immunoSEQ multiplex PCR. Of about 18,000 clones detected, 75% to 90% appear once; the ten largest clones hold roughly 3.8%. Trimming stripped 6 bases from V and 6 bases from J, with 20 bases between. Germline CDR1 MDHEN, CDR2 SYDVKM. CDR3 length: 15 residues. Sequences were derived from peripheral blood, sampled before any cancer treatment. V and J are TRBV28 and TRBJ2-5, with a weak D call TRBD1 (5 bases). The clonotype was recovered from a male donor aged 60 or over with stage II squamous cell lung carcinoma. The CDR3 sequence: CASSLMGQGSQTQYF. The CDR3 nucleotides are TGTGCCAGCAGCCTTATGGGCCAGGGTAGTCAGACCCAGTACTTC. The variable domain in full, with the rest retrieved from reference TRBV28 and TRBJ2-5, is DVKVTQSSRYLVKRTGEKVFLECVQDMDHENMFWYRQDPGLGLRLIYFSYDVKMKEKGDIPEGYSVSREKKERFSLILESASTNQTSMYLCASSLMGQGSQTQYFGPGTRLLVL.